These 22 T cell receptor beta chains originate from one sample sequenced in a study of T-cell reconstitution after alpha-beta-depleted transplantation in children. The TCRbeta library incorporated unique molecular identifiers. One entry per CDR3 protein results from TCRdb running MiXCR on the PCR reads. The profile shows about 610,000 distinct CDR3 sequences, roughly a tenth of them singletons. The source material was PBMCs from the stem cell graft donor, sampled from the stem cell graft. Every receptor here comes from a human donor who donated a stem cell graft to a child with acute myeloid leukemia.

This clonotype was detected ten times or more. V is TRBV12-3 or TRBV12-4 and J is TRBJ1-4; a possible D gene is TRBD1 (5 bases). CDR3 size: 15 residues. The V and J ends lost 5 bases and 8 bases respectively, with 18 bases between them. This CDR3 is CASSLGTIYEEKLFF. The CDR3 DNA reads TGTGCCAGCAGTCTTGGGACGATCTACGAGGAAAAACTGTTTTTT.

A few counts support this clonotype. The chain recombines TRBV11-3 with TRBJ2-3, with D possibly being TRBD1 or TRBD2 (5 bases each). The CDR3 contains 14 residues. V was clipped by 4 bases and J by 0 bases, with 8 bases between them. Germline loops: CDR1 SGHNT, CDR2 YENEEA. The CDR3 DNA reads TGTGCCAGCAGCTCGGGACGGAGCACAGATACGCAGTATTTT. It specifies CASSSGRSTDTQYF. Looking up the rest from reference TRBV11-3 and TRBJ2-3 gives the full variable domain: EAGVVQSPRYKIIEKKQPVAFWCNPISGHNTLYWYLQNLGQGPELLIRYENEEAVDDSQLPKDRFSAERLKGVDSTLKIQPAELGDSAVYLCASSSGRSTDTQYFGPGTRLTVL.

This clonotype was seen many times. V is TRBV18 and J is TRBJ2-5; D uncertain. V was trimmed by 5 bases and J by 4 bases, leaving 8 bases between them. Germline loops: CDR1 KGHSH, CDR2 LQKENI. The CDR3 has 12 amino acids. The CDR3 is CASSTSTETQYF. CDR3 nucleotides: TGTGCCAGCTCAACTTCTACAGAGACCCAGTACTTC.

This clonotype was recorded many times. The CDR3 protein is CASSGQLSYEQYF. Written as DNA, the CDR3 is TGTGCCAGCTCGGGCCAACTCTCCTACGAGCAGTACTTC. This rearrangement joins TRBV18 to TRBJ2-7, with unresolved D. The CDR3 consists of 13 residues. V was pared by 6 bases and J by 0 bases, with 9 bases between. Germline V gene data show CDR1 as KGHSH and CDR2 as LQKENI.

At least ten counts were recorded for this clonotype. This chain uses TRBV29-1 with TRBJ1-5, with D unresolved. Trimming took off 1 base at V and 4 bases at J, with 8 bases between the two ends. The CDR3 is 13 amino acids. Germline V gene sequence: CDR1 SQVTM, CDR2 ANQGSEA. The CDR3 sequence is CSVEGGRNQPQHF. The CDR3 bases are TGCAGCGTTGAAGGCGGGCGGAATCAGCCCCAGCATTTT.

The chain has TRBV5-1 and TRBJ2-4; either TRBD1 or TRBD2 may fit D (5 bases each). Germline CDR1 reads SGHRS; CDR2 reads YFSETQ. Between the trimmed V and J ends, which lost 3 bases and 8 bases, there was a span of 27 bases. The CDR3 loop spans 18 amino acids. As DNA, the CDR3 is TGCGCCAGCAGCTCGGGGCTTGTTGGGGCTCCGGGGCGGGACATTCAGTACTTC. Translation: CASSSGLVGAPGRDIQYF.

The gene calls are TRBV12-3 or TRBV12-4 and TRBJ1-5; tentative D call: TRBD1 (6 bases). Trimming took off 4 bases at V and 2 bases at J, with 18 bases between the two ends. The CDR3 covers 17 residues. The CDR3 sequence is CASSSRGGAQGNQPQHF. Written as DNA, the CDR3 is TGTGCCAGCAGTTCCCGAGGGGGGGCACAGGGCAATCAGCCCCAGCATTTT.

This clonotype was detected ten times or more. The V gene is TRBV28, the J gene TRBJ1-2; 9 bases map to TRBD1. V shed 3 bases and J 4 bases; nucleotides not matched to a gene: 6. The germline V gene encodes CDR1 MDHEN and CDR2 SYDVKM. The CDR3 has 15 amino acids. CDR3 protein: CASSFRDRDFYGYTF. The CDR3 DNA reads TGTGCCAGCAGTTTCCGGGACAGGGACTTCTATGGCTACACCTTC.

This clonotype was picked up many times. The CDR3 loop is CASSRDYNEKLFF. CDR3 nucleotides: TGCGCCAGCAGCCGGGACTATAATGAAAAACTGTTTTTT. The chain has TRBV5-1 and TRBJ1-4; TRBD1 is a possible D gene (5 bases). The CDR3 is 13 amino acids. Trimming shortened V by 4 bases and J by 4 bases, and 8 bases separated the two germline ends. Germline CDR1 SGHRS, CDR2 YFSETQ. Combining the CDR3 with reference TRBV5-1 and TRBJ1-4 gives the whole variable domain KAGVTQTPRYLIKTRGQQVTLSCSPISGHRSVSWYQQTPGQGLQFLFEYFSETQRNKGNFPGRFSGRQFSNSRSEMNVSTLELGDSALYLCASSRDYNEKLFFGSGTQLSVL.

The CDR3, as DNA: TGCAGTGCTAGGCTAGCGGGAGGAGGGGAGACCCAGTACTTC. Translated: CSARLAGGGETQYF. This chain links TRBV20-1 with TRBJ2-5; 11 bases line up with TRBD2. This CDR3 spans 14 amino acids. The V and J ends lost 3 bases and 5 bases, in that order; junction bases with no gene match: 5. CDR1 DFQATT and CDR2 SNEGSKA come from the germline V gene (reference sequence).

This chain joins TRBV7-2 and TRBJ2-2, with D hard to call. This CDR3 comprises 17 residues. V lost 2 bases and J 0 bases, leaving 13 bases between the germline ends. Germline assignment: CDR1 SGHTA and CDR2 FQGNSA. This CDR3 reads CASSLFPTKANTGELFF. The CDR3 DNA is TGTGCCAGCAGCTTATTCCCCACTAAAGCGAACACCGGGGAGCTGTTTTTT.

This clonotype was observed many times. V gene TRBV10-3 combines with J gene TRBJ2-1; TRBD2 agrees at 8 bases. With V trimmed by 4 bases and J by 2 bases, 7 bases remained unmatched. This CDR3 comprises 16 residues. Germline V gene lookup returns CDR1 ENHRY and CDR2 SYGVKD. The CDR3 region is CAISGLAGGAYNEQFF. The CDR3 nucleotides read TGTGCCATCAGTGGGCTCGCGGGAGGTGCCTACAATGAGCAGTTCTTC.

In nucleotides, the CDR3 is TGCGCCAGCAGCCAGTGGAGGGACACTAATGAAAAACTGTTTTTT. Amino acids: CASSQWRDTNEKLFF. The chain recombines TRBV4-3 with TRBJ1-4; a possible D gene is TRBD1 (5 bases). Trimming took off 3 bases at V and 2 bases at J, with 10 bases between the two ends. Per germline, CDR1 LGHNA and CDR2 YSLEER. CDR3 length: 15 residues.

This clonotype was detected only a few times. This sequence joins TRBV4-3 and TRBJ2-1; 13 bases match TRBD2. This CDR3 region has 20 residues. Germline CDR1 and CDR2: LGHNA and YSLEER. After removal of 0 bases from V and 0 bases from J, the junction contained 8 bases not matched to a gene. Here the CDR3 DNA reads TGCGCCAGCAGCCAAGACGGGACTAGCGGGGCAATAAGCTCCTACAATGAGCAGTTCTTC. Translating it yields CASSQDGTSGAISSYNEQFF.

CDR3 DNA: TGTGCCAGCCGCCAACTAGGACAGGCCGGGGAGCTGTTTTTT. This translates into CASRQLGQAGELFF. This sequence joins TRBV2 and TRBJ2-2; 7 bases match TRBD1. V shed 8 bases, J shed 6 bases, and the junction held 9 bases outside the gene matches. CDR1 SNHLY and CDR2 FYNNEI come from the germline V gene. The CDR3 is 14 residues long.

The table lists this clonotype with many counts. This chain uses TRBV7-2 with TRBJ2-3, with 12 bases lining up with TRBD1. V lost 3 bases, J lost 5 bases, and 6 bases stayed unmatched. Germline CDR1 reads SGHTA; CDR2 reads FQGNSA. The CDR3 runs to 16 residues. The chain's CDR3 is CASSFPRDRGQDTQYF. The CDR3 DNA sequence: TGTGCCAGCAGCTTCCCCCGGGACAGGGGGCAAGATACGCAGTATTTT.

In this sample, this clonotype turned up a few times. This chain uses TRBV5-1 with TRBJ1-2, with 10 bases fitting TRBD1. The CDR3 is made up of 14 amino acids. Per the germline V gene, CDR1 is SGHRS and CDR2 is YFSETQ. The V and J ends lost 5 bases and 3 bases, in that order; junction bases with no gene match: 4. The CDR3 DNA follows: TGCGCCAGCAGTCTCGGGACAGGGGACTATGGCTACACCTTC. Amino acid sequence: CASSLGTGDYGYTF. The full variable domain, rest sourced from reference TRBV5-1 and TRBJ1-2, is KAGVTQTPRYLIKTRGQQVTLSCSPISGHRSVSWYQQTPGQGLQFLFEYFSETQRNKGNFPGRFSGRQFSNSRSEMNVSTLELGDSALYLCASSLGTGDYGYTFGSGTRLTVV.

The table lists this clonotype with many counts. The rearrangement uses TRBV29-1 and TRBJ2-1; D might be TRBD1 (5 bases). V was pared by 4 bases and J by 2 bases, with 9 bases between. There are 13 residues in the CDR3. The germline V gene has CDR1 SQVTM and CDR2 ANQGSEA. As DNA, the CDR3 is TGCAGCGTTGTGAGACAGACCTACAATGAGCAGTTCTTC. This encodes CSVVRQTYNEQFF.

The chain is built from TRBV29-1 and TRBJ2-7; 9 bases fit TRBD1. The CDR3 is 14 residues long. CDR1 is SQVTM, CDR2 ANQGSEA, per germline. J lost 9 bases, V lost 3 bases, and 12 bases had no gene match. This CDR3 is CSVEDSDRGIVQYF. The CDR3 DNA is TGCAGCGTTGAGGACTCGGACAGGGGCATAGTGCAGTACTTC.

V gene TRBV29-1 combines with J gene TRBJ2-1; 9 positions agree with TRBD2. This CDR3 has 14 residues. The V gene's germline CDR1 is SQVTM and CDR2 ANQGSEA. Losses at the gene ends were 6 bases for V and 7 bases for J; bases not matched to a gene: 10. In nucleotides, the CDR3 is TGCAGCGTCGCCAGGGTGCGGGGGGGAAATGAGCAGTTCTTC. It is translated as CSVARVRGGNEQFF.

This clonotype showed up just a few times. The chain links TRBV5-1 to TRBJ2-1; D is perhaps TRBD2 (5 bases). V was cut by 3 bases and J by 10 bases, with 20 bases left in between. This CDR3 has 15 amino acids. Germline loops: CDR1 SGHRS, CDR2 YFSETQ. The CDR3 here is CASSSPLPLSAEQFF. CDR3 DNA: TGCGCCAGCAGCTCCCCCCTCCCACTTAGCGCCGAGCAGTTCTTC.

This clonotype was counted ten times or more. The chain couples TRBV20-1 to TRBJ2-1; TRBD1 matches 8 bases. V was clipped by 0 bases and J by 6 bases; unmatched bases: 7. Germline CDR1 and CDR2: DFQATT and SNEGSKA (reference sequence). This CDR3 is 15 amino acids long. CDR3 coding DNA: TGCAGTGCTAGAGAACCACGGACAGGGCTCAATGAGCAGTTCTTC. This sequence encodes CSAREPRTGLNEQFF.